This T cell receptor (beta chain) is from a study of CD8+CD57+ T cells in acquired aplastic anemia. Overall study: The sorted CD4+ and CD8+ cells yielded an average roughly 3 ug of DNA.

Profiles of TCR beta VDJ and CDR3 were generated from a genomic DNA template. MiXCR, applied by TCRdb to the reads, yields one record per CDR3 protein. The sample holds 150,000 to 200,000 distinct CDR3 sequences, under 55% seen once. Only a few counts were recorded for this clonotype. Germline assignment: CDR1 DFQATT and CDR2 SNEGSKA (reference sequence). The CDR3 has 13 residues. Unmatched junction bases numbered 8, after V lost 7 bases and J lost 3 bases. Previously, flow cytometry had revealed CD8+CD57+ cell expansion in the patients chosen for sequencing. J is TRBJ2-7 and V is TRBV20-1; TRBD2 aligns across 8 bases. The sample taken for sequencing was sorted CD4+, CD8+, or CD8+CD57+ T cells (not recorded which) from PBMCs. The origin of this receptor is a human donor with aplastic anemia. Written as DNA, the CDR3 is TGCAGTGTTACCATAGGGACTAGCTACGAGCAGTACTTC. Protein sequence: CSVTIGTSYEQYF.